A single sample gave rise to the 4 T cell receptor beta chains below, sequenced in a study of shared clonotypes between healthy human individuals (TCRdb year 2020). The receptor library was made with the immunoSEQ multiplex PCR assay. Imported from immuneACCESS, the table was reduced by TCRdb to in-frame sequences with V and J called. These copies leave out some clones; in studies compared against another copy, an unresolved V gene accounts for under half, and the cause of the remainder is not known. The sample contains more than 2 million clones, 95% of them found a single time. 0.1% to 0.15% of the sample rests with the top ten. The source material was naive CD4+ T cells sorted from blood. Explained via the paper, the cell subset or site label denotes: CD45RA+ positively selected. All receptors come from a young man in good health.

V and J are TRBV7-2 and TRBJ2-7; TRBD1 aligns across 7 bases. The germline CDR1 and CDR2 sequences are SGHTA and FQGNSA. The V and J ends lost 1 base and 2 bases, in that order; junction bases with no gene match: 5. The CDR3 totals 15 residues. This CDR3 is CASSLVGTDAYEQYF. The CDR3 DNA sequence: TGTGCCAGCAGCTTAGTGGGGACAGACGCCTACGAGCAGTACTTC.

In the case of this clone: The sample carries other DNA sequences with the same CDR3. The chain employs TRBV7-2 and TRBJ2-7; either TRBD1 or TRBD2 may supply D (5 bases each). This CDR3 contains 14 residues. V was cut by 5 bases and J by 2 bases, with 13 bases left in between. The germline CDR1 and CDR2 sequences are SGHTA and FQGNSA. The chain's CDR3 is CASSTGTVAYEQYF. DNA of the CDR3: TGTGCCAGCAGCACCGGGACCGTAGCCTACGAGCAGTACTTC.

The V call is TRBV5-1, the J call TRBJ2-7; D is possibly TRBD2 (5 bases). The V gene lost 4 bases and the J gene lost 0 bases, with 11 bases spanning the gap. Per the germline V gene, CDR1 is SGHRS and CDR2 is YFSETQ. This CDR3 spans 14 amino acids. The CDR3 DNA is TGCGCCAGCAGCCCGAGGGCGGACTCCTACGAGCAGTACTTC. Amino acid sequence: CASSPRADSYEQYF.

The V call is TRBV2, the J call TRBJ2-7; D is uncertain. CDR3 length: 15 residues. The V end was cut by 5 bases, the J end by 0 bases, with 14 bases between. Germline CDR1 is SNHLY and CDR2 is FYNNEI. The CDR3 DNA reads TGTGCCAGCAGTAATCCCGGGCTGGCCTCCTACGAGCAGTACTTC. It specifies CASSNPGLASYEQYF.